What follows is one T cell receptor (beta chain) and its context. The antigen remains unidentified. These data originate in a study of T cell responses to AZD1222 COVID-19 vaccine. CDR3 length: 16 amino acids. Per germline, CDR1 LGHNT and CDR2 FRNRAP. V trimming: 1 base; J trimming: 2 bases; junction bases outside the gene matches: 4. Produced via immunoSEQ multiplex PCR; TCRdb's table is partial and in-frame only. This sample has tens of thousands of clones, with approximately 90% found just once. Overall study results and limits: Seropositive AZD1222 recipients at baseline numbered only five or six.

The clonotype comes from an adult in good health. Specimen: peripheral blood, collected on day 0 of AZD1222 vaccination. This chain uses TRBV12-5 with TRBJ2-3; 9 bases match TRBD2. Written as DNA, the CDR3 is TGTGCTAGTGGTTTGGGACTAGCGGAGCTCACAGATACGCAGTATTTT. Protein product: CASGLGLAELTDTQYF.